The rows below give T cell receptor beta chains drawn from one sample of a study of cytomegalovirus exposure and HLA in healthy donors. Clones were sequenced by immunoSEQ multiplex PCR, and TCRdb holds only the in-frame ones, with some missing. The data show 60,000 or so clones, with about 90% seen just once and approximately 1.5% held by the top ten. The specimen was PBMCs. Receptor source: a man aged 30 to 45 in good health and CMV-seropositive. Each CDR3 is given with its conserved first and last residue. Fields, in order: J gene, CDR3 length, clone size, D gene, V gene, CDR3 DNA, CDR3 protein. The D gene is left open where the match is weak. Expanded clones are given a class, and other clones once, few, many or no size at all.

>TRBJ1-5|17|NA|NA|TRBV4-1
TGCGCCAGCAGCCAAGAGCCCCTATGGGGAGGCAATCAGCCCCAGCATTTT
CASSQEPLWGGNQPQHF
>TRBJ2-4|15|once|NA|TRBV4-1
TGCGCCAGCAGCCACCCGAACAGCGGCAAAAACATTCAGTACTTC
CASSHPNSGKNIQYF
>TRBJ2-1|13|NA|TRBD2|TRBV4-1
TGCGCCAGCAGCCAGTTAAGTTGGCGGGAGCAGGTCTTC
CASSQLSWREQVF
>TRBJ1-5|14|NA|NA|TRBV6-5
TGTGCCAGCGTGGGGGCCGGGAGCAATCAGCCCCAGCATTTT
CASVGAGSNQPQHF
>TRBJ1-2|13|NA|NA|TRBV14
TGTGCCAGCAGTCCCCAGGCTAACTATGGCTACACCTTC
CASSPQANYGYTF
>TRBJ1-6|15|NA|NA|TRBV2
TGTGCCAGCAAGTCGGGGACAACCTATAATTCACCCCTCCACTTT
CASKSGTTYNSPLHF
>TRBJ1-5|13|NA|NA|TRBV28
TGTGCCAGCAGTACTCAAAGTTCACGGCCCCAGCATTTT
CASSTQSSRPQHF
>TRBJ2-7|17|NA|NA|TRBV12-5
TGTGCTAGTGGTTTGGTTCCTTGGGGGGAGGCTTCCTACGAGCAGTACTTC
CASGLVPWGEASYEQYF
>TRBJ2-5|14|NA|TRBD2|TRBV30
TGTGCCTACACGACTAGCGATTTGCAAGAGACCCAGTACTTC
CAYTTSDLQETQYF
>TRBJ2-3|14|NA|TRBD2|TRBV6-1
TGTGCCAGCGAGACTAGCGGGAACACAGATACGCAGTATTTT
CASETSGNTDTQYF
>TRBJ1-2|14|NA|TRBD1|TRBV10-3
TGTGCCATCAGGGACATGGGACAGAACTATGGCTACACCTTC
CAIRDMGQNYGYTF
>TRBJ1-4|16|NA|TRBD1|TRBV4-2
TGTGCCAGCAGCCCCATGGGACAGGGGGCTTATGAAAAACTGTTTTTT
CASSPMGQGAYEKLFF
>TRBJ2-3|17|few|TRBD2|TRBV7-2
TGTGCCAGCAGCTTAGTCCCTAGCGGGAGGGCAGGGGATACGCAGTATTTT
CASSLVPSGRAGDTQYF
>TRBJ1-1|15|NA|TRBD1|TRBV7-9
TGTGCCAGCAGCTCGTTTGGACAGGGTTCCACTGAAGCTTTCTTT
CASSSFGQGSTEAFF
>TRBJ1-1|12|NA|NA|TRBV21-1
TGTGCCAGCGTCCGGGGGGACACTGAAGCTTTCTTT
CASVRGDTEAFF
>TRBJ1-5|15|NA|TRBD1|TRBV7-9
TGTGCCAGCAGCTTTGCGACAGGGGAAGGTCAGCCCCAGCATTTT
CASSFATGEGQPQHF
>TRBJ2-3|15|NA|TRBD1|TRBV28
TGTGCCAGCAGTCGACAGGGAGAGAGCACAGATACGCAGTATTTT
CASSRQGESTDTQYF
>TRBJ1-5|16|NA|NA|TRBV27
TGTGCCAGCAGTCTTCACGGGACACCTCCTACGAAGCCCCAGCATTTT
CASSLHGTPPTKPQHF